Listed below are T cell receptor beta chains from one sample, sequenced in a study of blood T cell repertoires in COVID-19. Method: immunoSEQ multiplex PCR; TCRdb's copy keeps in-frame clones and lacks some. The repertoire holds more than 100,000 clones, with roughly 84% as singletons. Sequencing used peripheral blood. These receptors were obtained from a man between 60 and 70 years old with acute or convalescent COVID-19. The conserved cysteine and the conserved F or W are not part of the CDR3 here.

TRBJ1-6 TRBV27 ASSPGGYNSPLH
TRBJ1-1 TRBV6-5 ASSSYFRGTEAF
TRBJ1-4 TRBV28 ASSVTGSEKLF
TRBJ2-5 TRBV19 ASSIAGETQY
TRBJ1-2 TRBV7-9 ASSPGGYGYT
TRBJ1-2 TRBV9 ASSVDSGQVNGYT
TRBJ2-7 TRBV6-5 ASSSLAGEAPYEQY
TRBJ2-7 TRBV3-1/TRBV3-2 ASSQELAAEYEQY
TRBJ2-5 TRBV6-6 ASGPFKQETQY
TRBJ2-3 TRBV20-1 SASSGGGTDTQY
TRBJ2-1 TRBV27 ASSLRAGGHTYNEQF
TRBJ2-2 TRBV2 ASSDTPNFANTGELF
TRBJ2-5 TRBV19 ATKDSRIQETQY
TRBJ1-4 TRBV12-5 ASGLVLTHVTNEKLF
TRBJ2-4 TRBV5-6 ASSVQGAGGNIQY
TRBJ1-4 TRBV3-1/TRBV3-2 ASSQEQGENEKLF
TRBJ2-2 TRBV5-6 ASSSGSGELF
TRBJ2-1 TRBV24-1 ATSGTLASEQF
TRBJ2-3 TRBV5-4 ASSLTGGVADTQY
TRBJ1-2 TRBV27 ASSFLTGGRGYT
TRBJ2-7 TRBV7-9 ASSLSGQGTEQY
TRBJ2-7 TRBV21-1 ASRGTRYEQY
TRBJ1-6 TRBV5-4 ASSEDRTYNSPLH
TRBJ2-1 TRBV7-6 ASSSTISGNNEQF
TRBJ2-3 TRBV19 ASSIDRASGSTDTQY
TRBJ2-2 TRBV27 ASSLIFVSGGRGNTGELF
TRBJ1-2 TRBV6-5 ASSQTGALGYT
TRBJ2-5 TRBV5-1 ASSLVAGAQETQY
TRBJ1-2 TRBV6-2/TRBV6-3 ASSYPDYGYT
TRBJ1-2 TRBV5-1 ASSLDTTGGRYGYT
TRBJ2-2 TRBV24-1 ATSDLASGNTGELF
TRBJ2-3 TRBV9 ASSPVSTDTQY
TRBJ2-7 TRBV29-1 SVGGSYEQY
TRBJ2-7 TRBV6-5 ASTLAGAEQY
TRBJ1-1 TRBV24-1 APQNGELGLDTEAF
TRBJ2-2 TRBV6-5 ASNRLAGNTGELF
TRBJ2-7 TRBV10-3 AISDVSYEQY
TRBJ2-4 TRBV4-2 ASSQATAGGAHIQY
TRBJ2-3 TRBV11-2 ASSPRRAGRTDTQY
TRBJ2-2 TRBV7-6 ASSREGSRDGELF
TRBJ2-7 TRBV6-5 ASRLRGTSAYEQY
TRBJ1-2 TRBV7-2 ASSSRAGQLYGYT
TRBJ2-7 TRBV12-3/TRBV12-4 ASSSDVRGQY
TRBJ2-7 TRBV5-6 ASSLSSSYYEQY
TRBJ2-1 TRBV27 ASSFLGEAYNEQF
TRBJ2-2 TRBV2 ASSEAAGTGELF
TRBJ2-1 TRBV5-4 ASNIAGRTYNEQF
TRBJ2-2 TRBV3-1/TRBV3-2 ASSRTGEATGELF
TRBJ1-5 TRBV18 ASSPRGDRGDSNQPQH
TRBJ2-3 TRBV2 ASKPRDSSTDTQY
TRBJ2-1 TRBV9 ASSVAWDKYEQF
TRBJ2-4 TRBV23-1 ASSQITGTGLLQAKNIQY
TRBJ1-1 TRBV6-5 ASRIGQGDTEAF
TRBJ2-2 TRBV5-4 ASSSSGRDINTGELF
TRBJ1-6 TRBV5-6 ASSLGRGNSPLH
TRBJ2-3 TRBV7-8 ASSLVSGRAADTQY
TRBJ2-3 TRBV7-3 ASSLTPGDTDTQY